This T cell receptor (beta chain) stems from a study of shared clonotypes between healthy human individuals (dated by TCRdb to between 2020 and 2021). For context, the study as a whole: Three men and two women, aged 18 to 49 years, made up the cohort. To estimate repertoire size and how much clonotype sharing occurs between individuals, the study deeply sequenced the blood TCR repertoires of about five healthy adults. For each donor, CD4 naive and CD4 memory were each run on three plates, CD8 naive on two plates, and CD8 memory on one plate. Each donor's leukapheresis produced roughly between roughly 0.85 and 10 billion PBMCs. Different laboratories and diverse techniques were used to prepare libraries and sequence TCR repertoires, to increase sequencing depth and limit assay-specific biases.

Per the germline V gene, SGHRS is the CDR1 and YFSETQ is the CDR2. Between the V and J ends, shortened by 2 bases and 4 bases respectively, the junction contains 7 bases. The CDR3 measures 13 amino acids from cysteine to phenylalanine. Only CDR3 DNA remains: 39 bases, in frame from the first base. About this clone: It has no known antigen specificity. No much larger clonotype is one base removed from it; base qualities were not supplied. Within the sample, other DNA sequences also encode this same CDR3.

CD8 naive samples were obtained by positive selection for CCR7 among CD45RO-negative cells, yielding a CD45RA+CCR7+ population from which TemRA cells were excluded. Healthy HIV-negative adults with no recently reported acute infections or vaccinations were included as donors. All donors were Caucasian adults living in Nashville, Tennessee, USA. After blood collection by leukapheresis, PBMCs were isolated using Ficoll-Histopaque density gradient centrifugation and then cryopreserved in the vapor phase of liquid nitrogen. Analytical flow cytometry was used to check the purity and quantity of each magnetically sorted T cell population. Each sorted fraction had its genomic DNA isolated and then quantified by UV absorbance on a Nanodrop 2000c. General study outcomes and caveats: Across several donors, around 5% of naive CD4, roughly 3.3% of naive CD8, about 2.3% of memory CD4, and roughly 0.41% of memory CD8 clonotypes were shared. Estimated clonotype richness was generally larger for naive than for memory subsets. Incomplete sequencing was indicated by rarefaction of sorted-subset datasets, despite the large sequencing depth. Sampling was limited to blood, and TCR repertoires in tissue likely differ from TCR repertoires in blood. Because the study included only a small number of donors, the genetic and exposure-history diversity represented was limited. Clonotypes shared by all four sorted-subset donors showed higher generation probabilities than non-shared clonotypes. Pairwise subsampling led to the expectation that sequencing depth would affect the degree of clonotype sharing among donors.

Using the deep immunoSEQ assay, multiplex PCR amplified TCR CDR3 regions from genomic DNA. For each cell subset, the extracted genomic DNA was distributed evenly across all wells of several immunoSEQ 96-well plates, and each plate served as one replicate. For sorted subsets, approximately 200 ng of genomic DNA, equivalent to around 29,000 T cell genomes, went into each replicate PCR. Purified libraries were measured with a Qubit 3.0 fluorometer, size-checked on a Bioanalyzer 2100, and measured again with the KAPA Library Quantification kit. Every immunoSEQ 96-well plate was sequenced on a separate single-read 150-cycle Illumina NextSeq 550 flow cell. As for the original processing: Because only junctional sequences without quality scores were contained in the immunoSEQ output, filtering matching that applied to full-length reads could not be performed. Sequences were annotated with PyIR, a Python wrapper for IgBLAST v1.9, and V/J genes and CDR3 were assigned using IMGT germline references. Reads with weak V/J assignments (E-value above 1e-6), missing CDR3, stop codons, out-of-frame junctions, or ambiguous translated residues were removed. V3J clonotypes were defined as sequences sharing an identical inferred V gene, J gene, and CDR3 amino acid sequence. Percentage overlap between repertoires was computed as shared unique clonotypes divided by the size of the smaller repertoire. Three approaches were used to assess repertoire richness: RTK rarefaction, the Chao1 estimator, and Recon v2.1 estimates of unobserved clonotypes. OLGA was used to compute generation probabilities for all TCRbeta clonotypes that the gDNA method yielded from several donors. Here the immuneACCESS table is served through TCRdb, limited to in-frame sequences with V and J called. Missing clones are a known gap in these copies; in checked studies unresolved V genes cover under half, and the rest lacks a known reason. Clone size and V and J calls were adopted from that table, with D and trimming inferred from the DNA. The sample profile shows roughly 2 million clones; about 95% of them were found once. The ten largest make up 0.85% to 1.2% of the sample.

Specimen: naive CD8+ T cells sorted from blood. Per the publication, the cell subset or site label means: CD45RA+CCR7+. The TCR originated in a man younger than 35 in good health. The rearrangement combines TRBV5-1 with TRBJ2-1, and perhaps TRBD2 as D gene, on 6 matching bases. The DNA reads TGCGCCAGCAGCTTAGGGACTTACAATGAGCAGTTCTTC. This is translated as CASSLGTYNEQFF.